These 32 T cell receptor beta chains were all obtained from the same sample, sequenced in a study of beta chain features in type 1 diabetes. Sequenced material consisted of expressed TCRB transcripts (all of the isolated RNA was reverse transcribed). Generated by immunoSEQ multiplex PCR, the TCRdb table keeps only in-frame clones and is missing some. The data contain around 160,000 clones, under 60% of them singletons. The sequenced sample consisted of Tregs from blood. The receptors originated from a man aged 18 to 30 in good health.

The J gene is TRBJ1-2, the V gene TRBV28; 9 bases align to TRBD1. Trimming cost V 6 bases and J 6 bases; bases outside gene matches: 5. CDR3 length: 13 amino acids. Germline loops: CDR1 MDHEN, CDR2 SYDVKM. CDR3 sequence (DNA): TGTGCCAGCAGAAAACAGGGGGCAAATGGCTACACCTTC. Protein sequence: CASRKQGANGYTF.

This clone was observed a few times. V is TRBV6-6 and J is TRBJ2-7; D might be TRBD2 (6 bases). Germline V CDR1 and CDR2: MNHNY, SVGAGI (reference sequence). The CDR3 loop spans 14 amino acids. V was pared by 2 bases and J by 2 bases, with 10 bases between. The CDR3 nucleotides are TGTGCCAGCAGTTACGGGGGGAGGCCCTACGAGCAGTACTTC. Translation: CASSYGGRPYEQYF.

This chain uses TRBV7-2 with TRBJ2-3, with TRBD2 identical over 9 bases. V shed 0 bases and J 6 bases; nucleotides not matched to a gene: 4. This CDR3 region has 15 residues. CDR1 and CDR2 from the germline V gene are SGHTA and FQGNSA. CDR3 region: CASSLAAGGPDTQYF. The CDR3 DNA is TGTGCCAGCAGCTTAGCGGCGGGAGGGCCGGATACGCAGTATTTT.

This clone was counted a few times. The chain combines TRBV25-1 with TRBJ2-4; 7 nucleotides agree with TRBD2. This CDR3 has 16 amino acids. Trimming cost V 1 base and J 2 bases; bases outside gene matches: 5. CDR1 MGHDK and CDR2 SYGVNS come from the germline V gene. The CDR3 DNA follows: TGTGCCAGCAGTGAATTTACGGGGGGTTCCAAAAACATTCAGTACTTC. This translates into CASSEFTGGSKNIQYF.

This clone was observed a single time. The rearrangement joins TRBV6-6 to TRBJ1-2; no reliable D call. V gave up 7 bases and J gave up 5 bases, with 14 bases separating them. The V gene's germline CDR1 is MNHNY and CDR2 SVGAGI (reference sequence). CDR3 length equals 13 residues. CDR3 bases: TGTGCCAGCACGCAAATGACGGGGTATGGCTACACCTTC. Protein product: CASTQMTGYGYTF.

This clone was recorded only once. The gene calls are TRBV30 and TRBJ2-5, with 7 bases identical to TRBD2. The CDR3 is 13 residues long. Trimming at V came to 4 bases and at J to 5 bases, leaving 7 bases not matched to a gene. CDR1 is GTSNPN and CDR2 is SVGIG in the germline V gene (reference sequence). CDR3 in DNA: TGTGCCTGGATTCAGCGGGGCTGGGAGACCCAGTACTTC. Its translation is CAWIQRGWETQYF.

The V and J genes are TRBV29-1 and TRBJ2-7; 7 bases align to TRBD1. The CDR3 is 17 residues long. Germline CDR1 SQVTM, CDR2 ANQGSEA. V was pared by 5 bases and J by 1 base, with 17 bases of the junction left unmatched. The CDR3 bases are TGCAGCGTTCCAAGTCGTAGGGGGCTACCATTTTCCTACGAGCAGTACTTC. Encoded protein: CSVPSRRGLPFSYEQYF.

In its sample, this clone was seen a few times. The identical CDR3 is also encoded by other nucleotide sequences in the sample. The rearrangement uses TRBV7-2 and TRBJ1-1, with D perhaps matching TRBD1 (5 bases). Trimming removed 5 bases from V and 1 base from J, with 8 bases in between. The germline V gene encodes CDR1 SGHTA and CDR2 FQGNSA. The CDR3 extends over 13 amino acids. CDR3 nucleotide sequence: TGTGCCAGCAGCCTCGGACAGAACACTGAAGCTTTCTTT. It yields the protein CASSLGQNTEAFF.

This clone was seen a handful of times. This CDR3 is also generated by other DNA sequences in the sample. The chain employs TRBV7-2 and TRBJ1-2; D may be TRBD1 (6 bases). V gave up 0 bases and J gave up 3 bases, with 8 bases separating them. The CDR3 loop spans 14 amino acids. Germline assignment: CDR1 SGHTA and CDR2 FQGNSA. CDR3 bases: TGTGCCAGCAGCTTAGCACCAGGGGACTATGGCTACACCTTC. It specifies CASSLAPGDYGYTF.

A few counts support this clone. This chain connects TRBV29-1 to TRBJ2-7; TRBD2 aligns across 10 bases. Germline V gene data show CDR1 as SQVTM and CDR2 as ANQGSEA. V lost 5 bases, J lost 3 bases, and 7 bases stayed unmatched. The CDR3 length is 14 residues. The CDR3 DNA sequence: TGCAGCGTTCGAGGGCTAGCGGGAGACTACGAGCAGTACTTC. Amino acid sequence: CSVRGLAGDYEQYF.

The gene calls are TRBV7-9 and TRBJ2-7; TRBD1 might be the D (7 bases). The germline V gene has CDR1 SEHNR and CDR2 FQNEAQ (reference sequence). This CDR3 spans 15 amino acids. V was shortened by 5 bases and J by 0 bases, with 14 bases between the two germline ends. Here the CDR3 DNA reads TGTGCCAGCAGCGCCAGGGGGGCGTCCTCCTACGAGCAGTACTTC. Amino acid sequence: CASSARGASSYEQYF.

The chain combines TRBV7-6 with TRBJ2-2; a possible D gene is TRBD2 (5 bases). Trimming took 3 bases from V and 4 from J, leaving 6 bases between them. Germline loops: CDR1 SGHVS, CDR2 FNYEAQ. The CDR3 sequence is 13 residues long. The CDR3 is CASSFTSTGELFF. In nucleotides, the CDR3 is TGTGCCAGCAGCTTCACTAGCACCGGGGAGCTGTTTTTT.

This clone was observed a handful of times. The chain recombines TRBV5-1 with TRBJ2-6, with 7 bases fitting TRBD1. Germline lookup yields CDR1 SGHRS and CDR2 YFSETQ. Losses at the gene ends were 9 bases for V and 0 bases for J; bases not matched to a gene: 9. The CDR3 contains 16 residues. CDR3 sequence (DNA): TGCGCCATCCGCTACAGGGGATCCTCTGGGGCCAACGTCCTGACTTTC. Residues: CAIRYRGSSGANVLTF.

This clone was observed a few times. The genes are TRBV28 and TRBJ1-5; tentatively, D is TRBD1 (5 bases). The ends were cut back, 6 bases at V and 3 bases at J, with 12 bases in the middle. CDR3 length: 14 residues. The V gene's germline CDR1 is MDHEN and CDR2 SYDVKM. The CDR3 loop reads CASRQGSVNQPQHF. Here the CDR3 DNA reads TGTGCCAGCAGGCAGGGAAGTGTCAATCAGCCCCAGCATTTT.

The V call is TRBV5-1, the J call TRBJ2-7, with a weak D call TRBD1 (6 bases). The germline gives CDR1 SGHRS, CDR2 YFSETQ. This CDR3 has 13 amino acids. V was trimmed by 0 bases and J by 5 bases, leaving 9 bases between them. The CDR3 here is CASSLAAGDEQYF. The CDR3 DNA follows: TGCGCCAGCAGCTTGGCCGCAGGGGACGAGCAGTACTTC.

This rearrangement joins TRBV15 to TRBJ1-5; D perhaps matches TRBD1 (6 bases). There are 13 residues in the CDR3. V shed 8 bases and J shed 4 bases, with 12 bases lying between them. CDR1 and CDR2 (germline): LNHNV, YYDKDF (reference sequence). CDR3: CATAGTPNQPQHF. CDR3 in DNA: TGTGCCACCGCCGGGACACCGAATCAGCCCCAGCATTTT.

The CDR3 nucleotides read TGTGCCAGCTCACGACGGACAGTGGCCACAGATACGCAGTATTTT. It specifies CASSRRTVATDTQYF. The chain combines TRBV18 with TRBJ2-3, with D possibly matching TRBD1 (6 bases). V was trimmed by 4 bases and J by 2 bases, leaving 13 bases between them. This CDR3 is 15 amino acids long. The germline CDR1 and CDR2 sequences are KGHSH and LQKENI.

V gene TRBV18 combines with J gene TRBJ2-7; D perhaps matches TRBD1 (5 bases). V lost 5 bases to trimming and J lost 4 bases, with 12 bases between them. The CDR3 extends over 13 amino acids. Per germline, CDR1 KGHSH and CDR2 LQKENI. The CDR3 DNA reads as TGTGCCAGCTCATCCTTGACAGCTTACGAGCAGTACTTC. Protein sequence: CASSSLTAYEQYF. Looking up the rest from reference TRBV18 and TRBJ2-7 gives the full variable domain: NAGVMQNPRHLVRRRGQEARLRCSPMKGHSHVYWYRQLPEEGLKFMVYLQKENIIDESGMPKERFSAEFPKEGPSILRIQQVVRGDSAAYFCASSSLTAYEQYFGPGTRLTVT.

This clone was recorded a few times. The CDR3 protein is CASSLSSGSSNEQFF. The CDR3 nucleotides are TGCGCCAGCAGCTTGTCTAGCGGGAGCTCCAATGAGCAGTTCTTC. The chain has TRBV5-1 and TRBJ2-1; 10 bases align to TRBD2. The J segment lost 6 bases and the V segment lost 1 base, leaving 4 bases of the junction unmatched. The CDR3 is 15 amino acids. Germline CDR1 SGHRS, CDR2 YFSETQ. Drawing the rest from reference TRBV5-1 and TRBJ2-1, the complete variable domain is KAGVTQTPRYLIKTRGQQVTLSCSPISGHRSVSWYQQTPGQGLQFLFEYFSETQRNKGNFPGRFSGRQFSNSRSEMNVSTLELGDSALYLCASSLSSGSSNEQFFGPGTRLTVL.

This chain connects TRBV19 to TRBJ2-1, with D possibly being TRBD1 (6 bases). V was cut by 4 bases and J by 8 bases, with 9 bases left in between. CDR1 and CDR2 from the germline V gene are LNHDA and SQIVND (reference sequence). The CDR3 has 12 residues. Written as DNA, the CDR3 is TGTGCCAGTAGTAGTACAGGGTATGAGCAGTTCTTC. Its protein is CASSSTGYEQFF.

This clone was detected a few times. V and J are TRBV6-1 and TRBJ2-1, with D possibly matching TRBD1 (7 bases). CDR3 length: 12 amino acids. Germline CDR1 reads MNHNS; CDR2 reads SASEGT. The V end was cut by 8 bases, the J end by 7 bases, with 12 bases between. The CDR3 sequence is CASQGGWNEQFF. The CDR3 DNA is TGTGCCAGCCAGGGGGGTTGGAATGAGCAGTTCTTC.

V and J are TRBV7-2 and TRBJ2-7; no clear D gene. The CDR3 runs 12 residues. Germline lookup yields CDR1 SGHTA and CDR2 FQGNSA. Deletions cut 3 bases from V and 4 bases from J, with 7 bases between. The CDR3 reads CASSLELYEQYF. CDR3 DNA sequence: TGTGCCAGCAGCTTGGAACTATACGAGCAGTACTTC.

This chain connects TRBV7-8 to TRBJ2-3; tentative D call: TRBD1 (6 bases). V shed 1 base and J shed 2 bases, with 13 bases lying between them. The CDR3 runs to 16 residues. Germline V gene lookup returns CDR1 SGHVS and CDR2 FQNEAQ. Here the CDR3 DNA reads TGTGCCAGCAGCTTAGTTCAGGGGAGTAACACAGATACGCAGTATTTT. Amino acids: CASSLVQGSNTDTQYF.

This clone was seen only once. The chain has TRBV5-1 and TRBJ2-3; TRBD2 matches at 9 bases. Trimming took 0 bases from V and 3 from J; bases not matched to a gene: 8. Germline loops: CDR1 SGHRS, CDR2 YFSETQ. This CDR3 region has 17 residues. The CDR3 nucleotides are TGCGCCAGCAGCTTGGTCTTTCGCGGGAGGGGAACAGATACGCAGTATTTT. Protein sequence: CASSLVFRGRGTDTQYF.

This clone was detected only a few times. The chain uses TRBV28 and TRBJ1-3, with no clear D. CDR1 and CDR2 (germline): MDHEN, SYDVKM. The germline V and J ends were trimmed by 7 bases and 3 bases, with 4 bases remaining between them. The CDR3 loop spans 11 amino acids. CDR3 sequence (DNA): TGTGCCAGCAACAGTGGAAACACCATATATTTT. Amino acid sequence: CASNSGNTIYF.

The gene calls are TRBV4-2 and TRBJ2-3; TRBD2 matches at 10 bases. Germline assignment: CDR1 LGHNA and CDR2 YNFKEQ. The CDR3 has 16 amino acids. The J segment lost 6 bases and the V segment lost 1 base, leaving 7 bases of the junction unmatched. CDR3 amino acids: CASSQASGSGGDTQYF. The CDR3 region has the DNA TGTGCCAGCAGCCAAGCTAGTGGTAGCGGGGGGGATACGCAGTATTTT.

V usage is TRBV6-4 and J usage is TRBJ2-2; 8 bases map to TRBD2. CDR1 and CDR2 from the germline V gene are MRHNA and SNTAGT. CDR3 length equals 16 residues. After removal of 5 bases from V and 8 bases from J, the junction contained 13 bases not matched to a gene. The CDR3 nucleotides are TGTGCCAGCAGTCGGCTAGCGGGTGGCGCGAGGGGGGAGCTGTTTTTT. Its translation: CASSRLAGGARGELFF.

V usage is TRBV5-1 and J usage is TRBJ1-2, with no clear D. Per germline, CDR1 SGHRS and CDR2 YFSETQ. Trimming removed 2 bases from V and 4 bases from J, with 9 bases in between. The CDR3 totals 13 residues. This chain's CDR3 is CASSFGDSYGYTF. In DNA, the CDR3 is TGCGCCAGCAGCTTCGGAGATTCCTATGGCTACACCTTC.

This rearrangement joins TRBV7-3 to TRBJ2-2; no firm D call. From germline, CDR1 is SGHTA and CDR2 FQGTGA. The CDR3 loop spans 14 amino acids. The V end lost 5 bases, the J end lost 4 bases, and 11 bases lay between the germline ends. CDR3 bases: TGTGCCAGCAGCGCGCCCCCAGGCACCGGGGAGCTGTTTTTT. This gives the protein CASSAPPGTGELFF.

The V call is TRBV5-1, the J call TRBJ1-5; D perhaps matches TRBD1 (5 bases). V shed 7 bases and J shed 1 base, with 15 bases lying between them. This CDR3 is built from 15 residues. Germline V gene sequence: CDR1 SGHRS, CDR2 YFSETQ. In nucleotides, the CDR3 is TGCGCCAGCCTCCGGGGGAGGTCAAGCAATCAGCCCCAGCATTTT. Translated, it gives CASLRGRSSNQPQHF.

This clone was seen more than once but under ten times. The chain joins TRBV5-1 to TRBJ2-3; 8 nucleotides match TRBD2. CDR3 length: 15 amino acids. Germline trimming cut 1 base from V and 3 bases from J; bases unmatched to any gene: 4. Per the germline V gene, CDR1 is SGHRS and CDR2 is YFSETQ. CDR3 in amino acids: CASSLPAGVTDTQYF. For the CDR3, the DNA is TGCGCCAGCAGCTTGCCAGCGGGAGTTACAGATACGCAGTATTTT.

The V and J genes are TRBV13 and TRBJ2-3; a possible D gene is TRBD2 (6 bases). The CDR3 is made up of 15 amino acids. V was clipped by 3 bases and J by 2 bases, with 12 bases between them. From germline, CDR1 is PRHDT and CDR2 FYEKMQ (reference sequence). CDR3: CASSFQGLTTDTQYF. In nucleotides, the CDR3 is TGTGCCAGCAGCTTCCAGGGACTCACCACAGATACGCAGTATTTT.